This entry concerns a single T cell receptor beta chain. The antigen remains unidentified. Healthy donors of bone marrow made up the group. This specimen comes from a study of cytomegalovirus exposure and HLA in healthy donors. Across the whole study: From donors who were HLA-typed, an early data release held 80 million to 95 million unique TCRs.

13 Jbeta primers and 60 Vbeta primers were used for the PCR. Sequenced by immunoSEQ multiplex PCR; TCRdb stores in-frame clones only, minus some. Of around 130,000 clones in the sample, 75% to 90% were seen once. The CDR3 is made up of 13 amino acids. Germline values: CDR1 SGHDN, CDR2 FVKESK. V was trimmed by 4 bases and J by 2 bases, leaving 9 bases between them. Findings and limits, study-wide: In presence/absence analyses, roughly uniform sequencing depth across donors was assumed.

This chain uses TRBV14 with TRBJ2-7; possibly TRBD2 for D (5 bases). The receptor was isolated from a woman between 35 and 50 years old in good health and CMV-seropositive. The sequenced material came from PBMCs. The CDR3 nucleotides are TGTGCCAGCAGCCCCGAGGGCCCCTACGAGCAGTACTTC. Residues: CASSPEGPYEQYF.